This TCR beta chain was recorded in a study of blood T cells in healthy people across ages. Through a sample-barcoded 5' primer and a J-beta primer mix, a second PCR was run for roughly 7 to 11 cycles. Via MiXCR, TCRdb re-called the 5' RACE reads, giving one row per CDR3 protein. The data contain 780,000 or so distinct CDR3 sequences, roughly three fifths of them seen just once; the ten biggest clones take up 20% to 30%. This TCR derives from a man in his forties in good health. Sequenced material: blood.

The CDR3 coding sequence is TGTGCCAGCAGCTTGCGGGACAGGGTACAAGAGACCCAGTACTTC. This gives the protein CASSLRDRVQETQYF. The chain links TRBV5-5 to TRBJ2-5, with 9 bases aligning to TRBD1. The CDR3 is 15 residues long. The ends lost 1 base at V and 2 bases at J; junction bases unmatched: 3. Germline CDR1 is SGHKS and CDR2 is YYEKEE (reference sequence).